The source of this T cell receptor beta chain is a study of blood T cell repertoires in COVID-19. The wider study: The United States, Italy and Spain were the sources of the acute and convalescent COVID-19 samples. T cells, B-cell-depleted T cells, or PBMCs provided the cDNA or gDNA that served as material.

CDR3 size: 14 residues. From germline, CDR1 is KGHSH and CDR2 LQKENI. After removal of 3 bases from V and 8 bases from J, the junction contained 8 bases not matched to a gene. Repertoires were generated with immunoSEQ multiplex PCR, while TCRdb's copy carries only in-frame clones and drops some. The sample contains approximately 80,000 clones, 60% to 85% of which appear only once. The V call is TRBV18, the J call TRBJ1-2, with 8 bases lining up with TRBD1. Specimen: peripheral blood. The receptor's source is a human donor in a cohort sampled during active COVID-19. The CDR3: CASSPRQGLYGYTF. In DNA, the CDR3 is TGTGCCAGCTCACCTCGACAGGGGCTATACGGCTACACCTTC.